The 28 T cell receptor beta chains below were found in one sample sequenced in a study of immune evolution from preneoplasia to lung adenocarcinoma. The assay was immunoSEQ multiplex PCR, and TCRdb's table has in-frame clones only and misses some. The sample holds about 4,000 clones, around 83% seen once. Sequencing was done on a sample of FFPE minimally invasive lung adenocarcinoma tissue. These receptors were obtained from a person aged 70 to 80 with lung adenocarcinoma.

The chain uses TRBV6-5 and TRBJ2-1, with 7 bases aligning to TRBD1. Trimming removed 5 bases from V and 4 bases from J; junction bases left unmatched: 8. From germline, CDR1 is MNHEY and CDR2 SVGAGI. This CDR3 comprises 15 residues. This CDR3 is CASSLGQMAYNEQFF. The CDR3 bases are TGTGCCAGCAGTCTGGGACAGATGGCGTACAATGAGCAGTTCTTC.

The rearrangement joins TRBV27 to TRBJ1-2, with no clear D. With 0 bases removed from V and 2 bases from J, the gap between germline ends came to 7 bases. The germline CDR1 and CDR2 sequences are MNHEY and SMNVEV (reference sequence). This CDR3 is 14 amino acids long. CDR3 amino acids: CASSLSGGNYGYTF. The DNA of the CDR3 is TGTGCCAGCAGTTTATCGGGCGGGAACTATGGCTACACCTTC.

This chain uses TRBV18 with TRBJ1-3; D gene uncertain. CDR1 is KGHSH and CDR2 is LQKENI in the germline V gene. With 1 base removed from V and 0 bases from J, the gap between germline ends came to 7 bases. This CDR3 comprises 15 residues. The CDR3 DNA sequence: TGTGCCAGCTCACCACAGGCCGTCTCTGGAAACACCATATATTTT. Translation gives CASSPQAVSGNTIYF.

This clone was recorded only once. The CDR3, as DNA: TGTGCCTGGAGTGTAAAGGGTTTCAATGAAAAACTGTTTTTT. It translates to CAWSVKGFNEKLFF. The chain carries TRBV30 and TRBJ1-4; D call uncertain. Trimming pared 0 bases from V and 5 bases from J, leaving 10 bases between. The V gene's germline CDR1 is GTSNPN and CDR2 SVGIG (reference sequence). The CDR3 runs 14 residues.

This chain links TRBV4-2 with TRBJ2-7; D is unresolved. The V and J ends lost 0 bases and 3 bases respectively, with 12 bases between them. Germline loops: CDR1 LGHNA, CDR2 YNFKEQ. The CDR3 has 15 residues. The CDR3 reads CASSQEGAEHYEQYF. CDR3 nucleotide sequence: TGTGCCAGCAGCCAAGAGGGCGCAGAACACTACGAGCAGTACTTC.

This chain links TRBV18 with TRBJ2-1, with TRBD1 matching over 9 bases. The V segment lost 3 bases and the J segment 4 bases; nucleotides outside the gene matches: 10. The CDR3 sequence is 17 residues long. The germline V gene encodes CDR1 KGHSH and CDR2 LQKENI. This CDR3 reads CASSPPTGQGIYNEQFF. DNA for the CDR3: TGTGCCAGCTCACCCCCCACCGGACAGGGGATTTACAATGAGCAGTTCTTC.

CDR3 in DNA: TGTGCCTGTAGACCGAACACCGGGGAGCTGTTTTTT. Amino acids: CACRPNTGELFF. The chain links TRBV30 to TRBJ2-2, with no clear D. CDR1 and CDR2 (germline): GTSNPN, SVGIG (reference sequence). The V end was cut by 6 bases, the J end by 0 bases, with 5 bases between. CDR3 size: 12 residues.

The chain joins TRBV4-2 to TRBJ1-5, with D unresolved. CDR3 length: 17 amino acids. Trimming stripped 0 bases from V and 1 base from J, with 13 bases between. Germline V CDR1 and CDR2: LGHNA, YNFKEQ. The CDR3 DNA reads as TGTGCCAGCAGCCAAGATCTTCGGCAGGCCAGCAATCAGCCCCAGCATTTT. Protein product: CASSQDLRQASNQPQHF.

The chain carries TRBV7-6 and TRBJ1-1; 8 bases agree with TRBD1. J lost 5 bases, V lost 3 bases, and 2 bases had no gene match. Looked up from germline, CDR1 is SGHVS and CDR2 is FNYEAQ. The CDR3 loop spans 13 amino acids. CDR3 residues: CASSLQGATEAFF. The CDR3, as DNA: TGTGCCAGCAGCTTGCAGGGGGCGACTGAAGCTTTCTTT.

The table lists this clone with a count of one. The chain links TRBV9 to TRBJ2-1; possibly TRBD1 or TRBD2 for D (5 bases each). CDR1 SGDLS and CDR2 YYNGEE come from the germline V gene. CDR3 length equals 18 residues. The ends were cut back, 2 bases at V and 1 base at J, with 19 bases in the middle. CDR3 nucleotides: TGTGCCAGCAGCGTCCCGGACGGGACGGGCCTATCCTACAATGAGCAGTTCTTC. It codes for CASSVPDGTGLSYNEQFF. The complete variable domain, with remaining parts taken from reference TRBV9 and TRBJ2-1, reads DSGVTQTPKHLITATGQRVTLRCSPRSGDLSVYWYQQSLDQGLQFLIQYYNGEERAKGNILERFSAQQFPDLHSELNLSSLELGDSALYFCASSVPDGTGLSYNEQFFGPGTRLTVL.

The chain employs TRBV27 and TRBJ2-7; 8 nucleotides line up with TRBD1. The CDR3 length is 14 residues. Per the germline V gene, CDR1 is MNHEY and CDR2 is SMNVEV (reference sequence). Trimming took 5 bases from V and 6 from J; bases not matched to a gene: 9. CDR3 DNA: TGTGCCAGCAGTGCCTGGGACAGGTATTCCGAGCAGTACTTC. Protein sequence: CASSAWDRYSEQYF.

CDR3: CAISGQGSNTGELFF. The CDR3 DNA follows: TGTGCCATCAGTGGACAGGGATCTAACACCGGGGAGCTGTTTTTT. The rearrangement uses TRBV10-3 and TRBJ2-2, with 7 positions matching TRBD1. The CDR3 has 15 amino acids. Trimming removed 4 bases from V and 2 bases from J; junction bases left unmatched: 4. Germline assignment: CDR1 ENHRY and CDR2 SYGVKD.

J is TRBJ1-1 and V is TRBV7-9; TRBD1 agrees at 7 bases. The trim removed 2 bases at V and 5 bases at J, leaving 8 bases unmatched. The CDR3 totals 15 residues. Germline CDR1 SEHNR, CDR2 FQNEAQ (reference sequence). CDR3 coding DNA: TGTGCCAGCAGCTTATATGGGCAGGGGGTTACTGAAGCTTTCTTT. It specifies CASSLYGQGVTEAFF.

V gene TRBV6-5 combines with J gene TRBJ1-6; possible D gene TRBD1, 5 bases. Germline loops: CDR1 MNHEY, CDR2 SVGAGI. V lost 8 bases to trimming and J lost 1 base, with 9 bases between them. This CDR3 is built from 14 residues. The CDR3 DNA sequence: TGTGCCAGCGGGGGGACGTCCTATAATTCACCCCTCCACTTT. The encoded protein is CASGGTSYNSPLHF.

The chain joins TRBV11-2 to TRBJ2-7; 7 bases align to TRBD1. CDR1 is SGHAT, CDR2 FQNNGV, per germline. The V segment lost 2 bases and the J segment 3 bases; nucleotides outside the gene matches: 16. There are 18 residues in the CDR3. CDR3 sequence (DNA): TGTGCCAGCAGCTTAAGGGGTGAGACAGGGTTGGGGATCTACGAGCAGTACTTC. It yields the protein CASSLRGETGLGIYEQYF.

The rearrangement joins TRBV29-1 to TRBJ2-1, with D unresolved. Germline CDR1 SQVTM, CDR2 ANQGSEA. CDR3 size: 15 residues. Trimming took 6 bases from V and 0 from J, leaving 15 bases between them. CDR3 nucleotide sequence: TGCAGCGTAGAAAGGAGCGAAAGCTCCTACAATGAGCAGTTCTTC. Translation: CSVERSESSYNEQFF.

J is TRBJ1-2 and V is TRBV28, with D perhaps TRBD1 (5 bases). Trimming cost V 6 bases and J 5 bases, with 10 bases left between them. CDR3 length: 12 amino acids. Germline CDR1 is MDHEN and CDR2 is SYDVKM. CDR3 in DNA: TGTGCCAGCAGAACGGGGGGGTATGGCTACACCTTC. This encodes CASRTGGYGYTF.

This clone was counted between two and nine times. The J gene is TRBJ2-1, the V gene TRBV14; the D is unclear. The CDR3 spans 16 residues. V lost 4 bases, J lost 3 bases, and 16 bases lay in between. Germline V gives CDR1 SGHDN, CDR2 FVKESK. CDR3 DNA: TGTGCCAGCAGCCCCCAAACGCTAGGTAACTACAATGAGCAGTTCTTC. Its translation is CASSPQTLGNYNEQFF.

This sequence joins TRBV19 and TRBJ2-7; 9 positions agree with TRBD2. J lost 5 bases, V lost 4 bases, and 9 bases had no gene match. The germline V gene encodes CDR1 LNHDA and CDR2 SQIVND (reference sequence). This CDR3 is built from 15 residues. The CDR3 reads CASSTPGTSRHEQYF. Here the CDR3 DNA reads TGTGCCAGTAGTACCCCCGGGACTAGCAGACACGAGCAGTACTTC.

The V and J genes are TRBV19 and TRBJ2-3, with D unclear. V was clipped by 5 bases and J by 0 bases, with 9 bases between them. This CDR3 is built from 14 residues. The germline CDR1 and CDR2 sequences are LNHDA and SQIVND (reference sequence). This chain's CDR3 is CASSFYASTDTQYF. In DNA, the CDR3 is TGTGCCAGTAGTTTCTACGCTAGCACAGATACGCAGTATTTT.

This chain joins TRBV7-9 and TRBJ2-3; 9 bases fit TRBD1. The CDR3 sequence is 14 residues long. Germline V gives CDR1 SEHNR, CDR2 FQNEAQ (reference sequence). J was trimmed by 7 bases and V by 4 bases; bases with no gene match: 6. CDR3 DNA sequence: TGTGCCAGCAGCTCAGCGGGACAGGGTCATACGCAGTATTTT. It yields the protein CASSSAGQGHTQYF.

V is TRBV4-3 and J is TRBJ2-2; D gene ambiguous. The germline V and J ends were trimmed by 4 bases and 0 bases, with 21 bases remaining between them. The germline CDR1 and CDR2 sequences are LGHNA and YSLEER. The CDR3 runs 19 residues. CDR3 coding DNA: TGCGCCAGCAGCCCAGTCGTGCCCGTGACCAATTCGAACACCGGGGAGCTGTTTTTT. Its translation: CASSPVVPVTNSNTGELFF.

This clone has only a few counts. The CDR3 here is CASSIDGGSWRPQHF. CDR3 in DNA: TGTGCCAGTAGTATAGATGGGGGCAGCTGGAGGCCCCAGCATTTT. This chain links TRBV19 with TRBJ1-5, with TRBD1 as a possible D gene (6 bases). The CDR3 contains 15 residues. Per germline, CDR1 LNHDA and CDR2 SQIVND (reference sequence). With 0 bases removed from V and 9 bases from J, the gap between germline ends came to 15 bases.

V gene TRBV6-1 combines with J gene TRBJ2-7; D perhaps matches TRBD1 (6 bases). V shed 5 bases and J shed 3 bases, with 11 bases lying between them. The germline CDR1 and CDR2 sequences are MNHNS and SASEGT. This CDR3 has 13 residues. As DNA, the CDR3 is TGTGCCAGCAGTCTAAACAGGGACTACGAGCAGTACTTC. Residues: CASSLNRDYEQYF.

J is TRBJ1-1 and V is TRBV5-4; no clear D. This CDR3 comprises 15 residues. Germline CDR1 is SGHNT and CDR2 is YYREEE (reference sequence). V lost 0 bases and J lost 14, with 23 bases in between. CDR3 in amino acids: CASSLDLMGRSYEFF. Here the CDR3 DNA reads TGTGCCAGCAGCTTGGACCTTATGGGTAGGTCGTATGAGTTCTTT.

V usage is TRBV30 and J usage is TRBJ2-1, with D unresolved. The CDR3 loop spans 13 amino acids. Trimming removed 4 bases from V and 13 bases from J, with 20 bases in between. The germline CDR1 and CDR2 sequences are GTSNPN and SVGIG (reference sequence). As DNA, the CDR3 is TGTGCCTGGACGCTAGTTAAGTTCCCCCTACAGTTCTTC. Its protein is CAWTLVKFPLQFF.

The rearrangement joins TRBV7-2 to TRBJ1-2; a possible D gene is TRBD1 (6 bases). The germline V gene encodes CDR1 SGHTA and CDR2 FQGNSA. V lost 4 bases and J 4 bases, leaving 13 bases between the germline ends. The CDR3 is 14 amino acids. This CDR3 reads CASSSLGGAYGYTF. The CDR3 nucleotides are TGTGCCAGCAGCTCGCTCGGGGGCGCCTATGGCTACACCTTC.

The chain joins TRBV29-1 to TRBJ2-7; D may match TRBD1 or TRBD2 (5 bases each). Germline values: CDR1 SQVTM, CDR2 ANQGSEA. The CDR3 totals 13 residues. V was shortened by 6 bases and J by 5 bases, with 17 bases between the two germline ends. The CDR3 loop is CSVSPGTFHEQYF. The CDR3 coding sequence is TGCAGCGTCAGTCCCGGGACGTTTCACGAGCAGTACTTC.